Listed below are T cell receptor beta chains from one sample, sequenced in a study of blood T cell repertoires in COVID-19. Produced via immunoSEQ multiplex PCR; TCRdb's table is partial and in-frame only. This sample carries 30,000 to 40,000 clones, about 91% of them seen once, and the ten largest clones take around 14%. Sample: peripheral blood. The receptors shown here come from a woman between 25 and 40 years old in a cohort sampled during active COVID-19. CDR3s include the opening cysteine and the closing phenylalanine or tryptophan. The D gene is left open where the match is weak. The size of a clone is reported for some rows only, either as once, few or many, or as a class for expanded clones.

cdr3_nt | cdr3_aa | d_call | clone_size | j_call | v_call
TGTGCCAGCAAGGGACTAGAAGTGGCCGGGGAGCTGTTTTTT | CASKGLEVAGELFF | TRBD2 | - | TRBJ2-2 | TRBV2
TGTGCCAGCAGACCGCAGGGGGTTTTCTACAATGAGCAGTTCTTC | CASRPQGVFYNEQFF | TRBD1 | - | TRBJ2-1 | TRBV6-5
TGTGCCAGCAGGAGGGGGCAGAATTCACCCCTCCACTTT | CASRRGQNSPLHF | TRBD1 | once | TRBJ1-6 | TRBV11-2
TGTGCCAGCAGCCAAGGGGTGGACAGGCGGAACACTGAAGCTTTCTTT | CASSQGVDRRNTEAFF | TRBD1 | - | TRBJ1-1 | TRBV3-1/TRBV3-2
TGTGCCAGTACGTACGGGAGGGGCACAGATACGCAGTATTTT | CASTYGRGTDTQYF | TRBD2 | - | TRBJ2-3 | TRBV19
TGTGCCAGCAGCGACAGTCACGAGCAGTACTTC | CASSDSHEQYF | - | - | TRBJ2-7 | TRBV6-6
TGTGCCAGCAGCTTAACCGGTGACTATGGCTACACCTTC | CASSLTGDYGYTF | - | - | TRBJ1-2 | TRBV7-8
TGTGCCTCTCCCCTAGCGGGATATTACAATGAGCAGTTCTTC | CASPLAGYYNEQFF | TRBD2 | - | TRBJ2-1 | TRBV6-9
TGTGCCAGCAGCCCCCCGGGCGGGACCATTAACTATGGCTACACCTTC | CASSPPGGTINYGYTF | - | - | TRBJ1-2 | TRBV7-9
TGTGCCAGCAGCCTCCCCGACTGGAACAATGAGCAGTTCTTC | CASSLPDWNNEQFF | - | - | TRBJ2-1 | TRBV7-9
TGTGCCAGCAGCCGTAGGACAGTTCCACTGGGGAACTATGGCTACACCTTC | CASSRRTVPLGNYGYTF | - | - | TRBJ1-2 | TRBV14
TGCGCCAGCAGCCAAGTAATTATGCTCGGACTTAAGAACACTGAAGCTTTCTTT | CASSQVIMLGLKNTEAFF | - | - | TRBJ1-1 | TRBV4-3
TGCGCCAGCAGCTTGATTCCCCAGGGACTAGCGGCCGAGCAGTACTTC | CASSLIPQGLAAEQYF | TRBD2 | - | TRBJ2-7 | TRBV5-1
TGTGCCAGCACTGGACAGGGGGGCGCAGATACGCAGTATTTT | CASTGQGGADTQYF | TRBD1 | - | TRBJ2-3 | TRBV6-5
TGTGCCTGGATGAGTGGCGGGAGGAACTACGAGCAGTACTTC | CAWMSGGRNYEQYF | TRBD2 | - | TRBJ2-7 | TRBV30
TGTGCCAGCAGTTTAATGGCAGACTACGAGCAGTACTTC | CASSLMADYEQYF | - | medium-sized | TRBJ2-7 | TRBV12-3/TRBV12-4
TGTGCCAGCAGCTCGCTACTAGCTCTGAATGAGCAGTTCTTC | CASSSLLALNEQFF | - | - | TRBJ2-1 | TRBV7-9
TGTGCCAGCAGCCCCCGACAGGGTTGGGAGACCCAGTACTTC | CASSPRQGWETQYF | TRBD1 | - | TRBJ2-5 | TRBV3-1/TRBV3-2
TGTGCCAGCAGACAAACAACTAATGAAAAACTGTTTTTT | CASRQTTNEKLFF | - | - | TRBJ1-4 | TRBV25-1
TGTGCCAGCAGTCGAACTAGCGGGAAGACGCAAGAGACCCAGTACTTC | CASSRTSGKTQETQYF | TRBD2 | - | TRBJ2-5 | TRBV6-6
TGTGCCAGCAGTCAGACAGTCCTCCAGGGTGAAGCTTTCTTT | CASSQTVLQGEAFF | - | - | TRBJ1-1 | TRBV6-6
TGTGCCAGCAGCCTTACGCCGGGACTAGCGGTATCTAATGAGCAGTTCTTC | CASSLTPGLAVSNEQFF | TRBD2 | - | TRBJ2-1 | TRBV7-3
TGTGCCACCAGTGAGCCCGGGACTAGTAAGGCCCGGGGTACGCAGTATTTT | CATSEPGTSKARGTQYF | TRBD2 | - | TRBJ2-3 | TRBV24-1
TGTGCCAGTAGTACACCCCGGGGGACTAGCGGGAGGGCCGCTCTCGGCAATGAGCAGTTCTTC | CASSTPRGTSGRAALGNEQFF | TRBD2 | - | TRBJ2-1 | TRBV19
TGTGCCAGCAGCTTCGACAGAGGGGGAGATTACGAGCAGTACTTC | CASSFDRGGDYEQYF | - | - | TRBJ2-7 | TRBV11-3
TGTGCCAGCAGCTTAGTGCAGGCGTCTAACTATGGCTACACCTTC | CASSLVQASNYGYTF | - | once | TRBJ1-2 | TRBV5-8